This T cell receptor beta chain derives from a study of cytomegalovirus exposure and HLA in healthy donors. Study-level results: In a later analysis, CMV-associated beta chains were mostly HLA-associated, it appeared.

About this clone itself: Its antigen is unidentified.

Germline loops: CDR1 SGDLS, CDR2 YYNGEE. V shed 4 bases and J shed 4 bases, with 12 bases lying between them. The CDR3 runs 15 residues. It was with 60 Vbeta and 13 Jbeta primers that the PCR ran. Repertoires were generated with immunoSEQ multiplex PCR, while TCRdb's copy carries only in-frame clones and drops some. The sample records 85,000 to 130,000 clones, about 75% being singletons. The V and J genes are TRBV9 and TRBJ1-6; a possible D gene is TRBD1 (6 bases). Sequencing was performed on PBMCs. This receptor was obtained from a man aged 35 to 55 in good health and CMV-seronegative. In DNA, the CDR3 is TGTGCCAGCAGCCCTGTCAGGGGTTATAATTCACCCCTCCACTTT. It encodes CASSPVRGYNSPLHF.